Below, 14 T cell receptor beta chains from the same sample are listed, as sequenced in a study of OX40 agonist ivuxolimab in advanced cancers. The repertoire was sequenced with immunoSEQ multiplex PCR; TCRdb's copy has only in-frame clones and lacks some. The data hold tens of thousands of clones, with roughly 90% observed a single time. This specimen consisted of CD4+ or CD8+ T cells sorted from blood, obtained in a trial of the OX40 agonist ivuxolimab. The receptors come from an adult with an advanced solid tumor such as melanoma, head and neck, liver or kidney cancer.

The J gene is TRBJ2-2, the V gene TRBV5-6; 9 positions agree with TRBD2. This CDR3 has 15 residues. Per the germline V gene, CDR1 is SGHDT and CDR2 is YYEEEE. V trimming: 2 bases; J trimming: 3 bases; junction bases outside the gene matches: 2. The CDR3 region has the DNA TGTGCCAGCAGCTTAGTAGCGGGAGACACCGGGGAGCTGTTTTTT. This sequence encodes CASSLVAGDTGELFF. Full variable domain (missing parts from reference TRBV5-6 and TRBJ2-2): DAGVTQSPTHLIKTRGQQVTLRCSPKSGHDTVSWYQQALGQGPQFIFQYYEEEERQRGNFPDRFSGHQFPNYSSELNVNALLLGDSALYLCASSLVAGDTGELFFGEGSRLTVL.

This chain uses TRBV5-8 with TRBJ2-7, with no clear D. The germline V and J ends were trimmed by 7 bases and 7 bases, with 12 bases remaining between them. The CDR3 runs to 11 residues. Per the germline V gene, CDR1 is SGHTS and CDR2 is YDEGEE. The CDR3 nucleotides read TGTGCCAGCCGGTCCGGAATAGAGCAGTACTTC. It is translated as CASRSGIEQYF.

The DNA for the CDR3 is TGTGCCAGCAGAGGCCCTCTCTCCGGGCGCAGCACAGATACGCAGTATTTT. This encodes CASRGPLSGRSTDTQYF. V usage is TRBV28 and J usage is TRBJ2-3, with unresolved D. The CDR3 covers 17 residues. The germline V gene has CDR1 MDHEN and CDR2 SYDVKM. Trimming stripped 6 bases from V and 0 bases from J, with 19 bases between.

The chain has TRBV27 and TRBJ2-4; maybe TRBD1 (5 bases). Per germline, CDR1 MNHEY and CDR2 SMNVEV (reference sequence). V was pared by 0 bases and J by 3 bases, with 12 bases between. CDR3 length: 16 residues. Here the CDR3 DNA reads TGTGCCAGCAGTTTATCGGCAGGGTTGAGCAAAAACATTCAGTACTTC. It translates to CASSLSAGLSKNIQYF.

The V and J genes are TRBV7-8 and TRBJ2-1, with 7 bases that match TRBD2. Germline CDR1 SGHVS, CDR2 FQNEAQ. The V and J ends lost 5 bases and 8 bases, in that order; junction bases with no gene match: 9. CDR3 length: 14 amino acids. CDR3 coding DNA: TGTGCCAGCAGCCTCCTAGCGGACGGCGATGAGCAGTTCTTC. Translating gives CASSLLADGDEQFF.

This chain links TRBV11-2 with TRBJ1-2; no clear D. The V end lost 0 bases, the J end lost 1 base, and 9 bases lay between the germline ends. The CDR3 runs 15 residues. Germline V gene lookup returns CDR1 SGHAT and CDR2 FQNNGV. CDR3 amino acids: CASSLDAGVNYGYTF. The CDR3 DNA reads TGTGCCAGCAGCTTAGATGCGGGAGTTAACTATGGCTACACCTTC.

This chain links TRBV5-1 with TRBJ2-1, with 15 nucleotides matching TRBD2. The CDR3 consists of 20 residues. The germline V gene has CDR1 SGHRS and CDR2 YFSETQ. J was trimmed by 0 bases and V by 1 base; bases with no gene match: 8. The CDR3 DNA reads as TGCGCCAGCAGCTTGCATGGGACTAGCGGGAGGCCGAGCTCCTACAATGAGCAGTTCTTC. Its translation: CASSLHGTSGRPSSYNEQFF.

The rearrangement joins TRBV27 to TRBJ2-1; D assignment may be TRBD1 or TRBD2 (5 bases each). The germline V gene has CDR1 MNHEY and CDR2 SMNVEV (reference sequence). V lost 10 bases, J lost 9 bases, and 16 bases lay in between. The CDR3 consists of 12 residues. The CDR3 nucleotides read TGTGCCACCCTGGGGGTAGTTGGTGAGCAGTTCTTC. This translates into CATLGVVGEQFF.

CDR3 region: CASRGQGFYNEQFF. CDR3 in DNA: TGTGCCAGCAGGGGACAGGGCTTCTACAATGAGCAGTTCTTC. The rearrangement uses TRBV2 and TRBJ2-1, with 9 nucleotides matching TRBD1. V trimming: 6 bases; J trimming: 3 bases; junction bases outside the gene matches: 3. Germline V gene data show CDR1 as SNHLY and CDR2 as FYNNEI. There are 14 residues in the CDR3.

V usage is TRBV27 and J usage is TRBJ2-7; 11 bases are shared with TRBD1. Germline CDR1 MNHEY, CDR2 SMNVEV (reference sequence). The CDR3 totals 15 residues. With 3 bases clipped from V and 1 base from J, the junction kept 2 bases outside the gene matches. This CDR3 is CASSLGQGVSYEQYF. In nucleotides, the CDR3 is TGTGCCAGCAGTTTGGGACAGGGGGTGTCCTACGAGCAGTACTTC.

The rearrangement links TRBV19 to TRBJ2-7; D might be TRBD2 (6 bases). Germline V gene lookup returns CDR1 LNHDA and CDR2 SQIVND (reference sequence). This CDR3 has 17 amino acids. Trimming took off 5 bases at V and 0 bases at J, with 20 bases between the two ends. CDR3 DNA: TGTGCCAGTAGTGCCGGGGGTTGGATCGGCAGCTCCTACGAGCAGTACTTC. Translation: CASSAGGWIGSSYEQYF. The whole variable domain, filled in from reference TRBV19 and TRBJ2-7, reads DGGITQSPKYLFRKEGQNVTLSCEQNLNHDAMYWYRQDPGQGLRLIYYSQIVNDFQKGDIAEGYSVSREKKESFPLTVTSAQKNPTAFYLCASSAGGWIGSSYEQYFGPGTRLTVT.

This clone showed up just a few times. This sequence joins TRBV27 and TRBJ1-1, with 8 bases lining up with TRBD1. The CDR3 spans 14 residues. V trimming: 5 bases; J trimming: 1 base; junction bases outside the gene matches: 3. CDR1 and CDR2 (germline): MNHEY, SMNVEV (reference sequence). The CDR3 bases are TGTGCCAGCAGTGTAACAGGGGGGAACACTGAAGCTTTCTTT. The encoded protein is CASSVTGGNTEAFF.

The CDR3 region has the DNA TGTGCCAGTAGTATGCTACACCCTAGCACAGATACGCAGTATTTT. Translated: CASSMLHPSTDTQYF. The genes are TRBV19 and TRBJ2-3; D not resolved. The CDR3 is made up of 15 amino acids. Germline CDR1 is LNHDA and CDR2 is SQIVND (reference sequence). V lost 3 bases and J lost 0, with 10 bases in between.

V usage is TRBV7-9 and J usage is TRBJ1-2; D perhaps matches TRBD1 (5 bases). The CDR3 has 18 residues. Per germline, CDR1 SEHNR and CDR2 FQNEAQ (reference sequence). V was pared by 1 base and J by 6 bases, with 24 bases between. The CDR3 DNA sequence: TGTGCCAGCAGCTTAGATGGTATGGAGGGGCCTAGAAATGATGGCTACACCTTC. It is translated as CASSLDGMEGPRNDGYTF.